This T cell receptor (beta chain) appears in the sequencing data of a study of cytomegalovirus exposure and HLA in healthy donors. Study details: As released early, the data held about 85 million unique TCRs from HLA-typed donors.

This clone was picked up one time. Its antigen is as yet unknown. Primers for the PCR totalled 60 Vbeta and 13 Jbeta. Measured with immunoSEQ multiplex PCR; TCRdb has only the in-frame clones, and not every one. The sample has some 180,000 clones; roughly 78% are singletons. The CDR3 spans 14 residues. Germline V gene sequence: CDR1 SGHDN, CDR2 FVKESK. V was clipped by 4 bases and J by 2 bases; unmatched bases: 3. Points from the study as a whole: Later on, an analysis tied 15,000 or so TCR beta sequences to HLA alleles at 0.05 false discovery rate. Information on immune exposure was restricted to one variable (CMV serostatus). In an earlier analysis, productive rearrangement rates for most beta V segments clustered near 90% or 30%.

This receptor was taken from a woman in her 30s in good health and CMV-seronegative. Sequenced input: PBMCs. The V and J genes are TRBV14 and TRBJ1-2; 8 bases match TRBD1. CDR3 sequence: CASSRTGWNYGYTF. As DNA, the CDR3 is TGTGCCAGCAGCCGGACAGGGTGGAACTATGGCTACACCTTC.